This TCR beta chain appears in the sequencing data of a study of follicular helper T cells after annual influenza vaccination. Study-wide points: Yearly vaccinations repeatedly recalled conserved clonotypes in ICOS+CD38+ cTfh.

Sequencing was performed with immunoSEQ multiplex PCR; in TCRdb, only in-frame clones are kept and a portion is missing. Of about 7,800 clones in the sample, over 80% are singletons; the top ten hold about 1.8%. Germline CDR1 and CDR2: KGHSH and LQKENI. Deletions cut 5 bases from V and 2 bases from J, with 9 bases between. This CDR3 contains 13 residues. Note on this clone: The antigen is not known.

The time point was: 2014-2015 season, 7 days after vaccination. Excluded were substance abuse, HIV/AIDS, active cancer, immunomodulatory drugs and active illness. The V gene is TRBV18, the J gene TRBJ2-5; the D gene is possibly TRBD2 (6 bases). This receptor was obtained from an adult who received the influenza vaccine. Source: CXCR5+ CD38- circulating T follicular helper cells from blood, taken 7 days after influenza vaccination. Documented subset: circulating Tfh, non-naive CD4+CXCR5+PD-1+ (ICOS+CD38+ or ICOS-CD38-). The CDR3 is CASSEGLQETQYF. The CDR3 nucleotides are TGTGCCAGCTCAGAGGGACTTCAAGAGACCCAGTACTTC.